The clone carrying this T cell receptor beta chain was picked up many times. The authors amplified TCR beta CDR3 from genomic DNA using two-round multiplex PCR. First-round PCR employed TRBV- and TRBJ-specific primers for each gene. Via MiXCR, TCRdb re-called the multiplex PCR reads, giving one row per CDR3 protein. The repertoire has some 27,000 distinct CDR3 sequences, roughly 30% of them found once; the top ten carry around 10%. The data are from a study of prognosis after radiotherapy for stage I lung cancer. From germline, CDR1 is MNHEY and CDR2 SVGAGI. The CDR3 totals 14 residues. The ends were cut back, 2 bases at V and 4 bases at J, with 11 bases in the middle.

The chain links TRBV6-5 to TRBJ2-5; D is possibly TRBD2 (6 bases). The TCR sequence derives from a donor aged 50 or older with non-small cell lung cancer. This specimen was PBMCs, taken before or after stereotactic body radiation therapy (not recorded which). The DNA for the CDR3 is TGTGCCAGCAGTTACACTAGCCGGGTAGAGACCCAGTACTTC. Translated, it gives CASSYTSRVETQYF.